Each of the 22 T cell receptor beta chains below was sequenced from the same sample in a study of blood T cell repertoires in COVID-19. Assay used: immunoSEQ multiplex PCR; TCRdb lists only in-frame clones, some missing. Here the sample spans tens of thousands of clones, 85% to 90% being singletons. Sequencing was done on a sample of peripheral blood. Receptor source: a man of 80 years or more with acute or convalescent COVID-19.

The chain is built from TRBV5-5 and TRBJ2-6; D unresolved. Trimming took off 4 bases at V and 2 bases at J, with 16 bases between the two ends. The CDR3 is made up of 17 amino acids. CDR1 is SGHKS and CDR2 is YYEKEE in the germline V gene (reference sequence). CDR3 in DNA: TGTGCCAGCAGCCTATACGGAGCACCGGCTGGGGCCAACGTCCTGACTTTC. This encodes CASSLYGAPAGANVLTF.

This clone has only one observation. This chain links TRBV11-2 with TRBJ2-2; 15 bases line up with TRBD2. This CDR3 spans 19 amino acids. V lost 4 bases and J lost 7; bases outside the gene matches: 13. The germline V gene encodes CDR1 SGHAT and CDR2 FQNNGV. CDR3 DNA sequence: TGTGCCAGCAGCTGGACTAGCGGGAGGGCCGGTTTGCGTAGCGGGGAGCTGTTTTTT. This encodes CASSWTSGRAGLRSGELFF. Looking up the rest from reference TRBV11-2 and TRBJ2-2 gives the full variable domain: EAGVAQSPRYKIIEKRQSVAFWCNPISGHATLYWYQQILGQGPKLLIQFQNNGVVDDSQLPKDRFSAERLKGVDSTLKIQPAKLEDSAVYLCASSWTSGRAGLRSGELFFGEGSRLTVL.

This chain uses TRBV5-1 with TRBJ1-1; D perhaps matches TRBD1 (6 bases). CDR1 and CDR2 (germline): SGHRS, YFSETQ. V was clipped by 0 bases and J by 10 bases, with 10 bases between them. The CDR3 runs to 12 residues. As DNA, the CDR3 is TGCGCCAGCAGCTTGGAGGCAGGGGTAGCTTTCTTT. Translation gives CASSLEAGVAFF. Drawing the rest from reference TRBV5-1 and TRBJ1-1, the complete variable domain is KAGVTQTPRYLIKTRGQQVTLSCSPISGHRSVSWYQQTPGQGLQFLFEYFSETQRNKGNFPGRFSGRQFSNSRSEMNVSTLELGDSALYLCASSLEAGVAFFGQGTRLTVV.

The rearrangement links TRBV12-3 or TRBV12-4 to TRBJ1-1; D may be TRBD1 (5 bases). This CDR3 region has 12 residues. Trimming shortened V by 6 bases and J by 10 bases, and 15 bases separated the two germline ends. The CDR3 sequence: CASSTPGRRAFF. CDR3 bases: TGTGCCAGCAGCACGCCAGGGAGGAGAGCTTTCTTT.

This chain connects TRBV6-6 to TRBJ2-7, with 7 nucleotides matching TRBD2. This CDR3 spans 15 amino acids. Germline V gene data show CDR1 as MNHNY and CDR2 as SVGAGI (reference sequence). V shed 5 bases, J shed 7 bases, and the junction held 14 bases outside the gene matches. In nucleotides, the CDR3 is TGTGCCAGCAGTCTCCTACGGGAGGCCTCCTTAGAGCAGTACTTC. Translating it yields CASSLLREASLEQYF.

The table lists this clone with a few counts. The chain links TRBV27 to TRBJ1-1, with 9 bases fitting TRBD1. The CDR3 extends over 16 amino acids. The germline V gene has CDR1 MNHEY and CDR2 SMNVEV (reference sequence). Trimming cost V 6 bases and J 4 bases; bases outside gene matches: 12. The CDR3 DNA follows: TGTGCCAGCAGAAGGGACGCGACAGGGGGTCTCACTGAAGCTTTCTTT. Translating gives CASRRDATGGLTEAFF.

The rearrangement joins TRBV27 to TRBJ2-7; 12 positions agree with TRBD2. This CDR3 comprises 16 residues. The V gene end was trimmed by 8 bases and the J gene end by 2 bases; junction bases not matched to a gene: 10. Germline V gene lookup returns CDR1 MNHEY and CDR2 SMNVEV (reference sequence). The CDR3 here is CASRTSGISPTYEQYF. The CDR3 DNA is TGTGCCAGCCGGACTAGCGGGATATCTCCTACCTACGAGCAGTACTTC.

This chain links TRBV12-3 or TRBV12-4 with TRBJ1-1; a possible D gene is TRBD1 (5 bases). V lost 2 bases and J 9 bases, leaving 13 bases between the germline ends. The CDR3 loop spans 13 amino acids. The CDR3 region is CASSLPGGGKAFF. The CDR3 nucleotides are TGTGCCAGCAGTTTACCCGGGGGGGGGAAAGCTTTCTTT.

The chain combines TRBV30 with TRBJ1-1; D gene uncertain. Trimming cost V 3 bases and J 0 bases, with 8 bases left between them. Germline V gives CDR1 GTSNPN, CDR2 SVGIG (reference sequence). The CDR3 is made up of 13 amino acids. DNA of the CDR3: TGTGCCTGGAGATTCGAGTTGAACACTGAAGCTTTCTTT. It translates to CAWRFELNTEAFF.

This clone was recorded only once. The chain recombines TRBV30 with TRBJ2-3, with TRBD2 matching over 8 bases. The CDR3 sequence is 13 residues long. Germline CDR1 GTSNPN, CDR2 SVGIG (reference sequence). Unmatched junction bases numbered 10, after V lost 5 bases and J lost 9 bases. The CDR3 nucleotides are TGTGCCTGGGAAGTACTAGCGGTAGCAACGCAGTATTTT. This codes for CAWEVLAVATQYF.

This chain links TRBV7-2 with TRBJ1-3; D uncertain. This CDR3 is 16 amino acids long. V lost 1 base to trimming and J lost 0 bases, with 10 bases between them. Germline-derived CDR1 and CDR2 are SGHTA and FQGNSA. Here the CDR3 DNA reads TGTGCCAGCAGCTTAGGAATTCTGAGCTCTGGAAACACCATATATTTT. Translating gives CASSLGILSSGNTIYF.

V gene TRBV27 combines with J gene TRBJ2-7; a possible D gene is TRBD2 (6 bases). V was pared by 1 base and J by 0 bases, with 10 bases between. Germline V gene sequence: CDR1 MNHEY, CDR2 SMNVEV (reference sequence). This CDR3 has 15 amino acids. CDR3 amino acids: CASSLYGGGSYEQYF. The CDR3 bases are TGTGCCAGCAGTTTATATGGGGGAGGCTCCTACGAGCAGTACTTC.

The count of this clone is one. The chain recombines TRBV24-1 with TRBJ2-5, with 7 bases matching TRBD2. The CDR3 is made up of 15 amino acids. Germline CDR1 reads KGHDR; CDR2 reads SFDVKD. V dropped 3 bases and J dropped 2; count of bases not matched to a gene: 5. CDR3: CATSDRGDGQETQYF. CDR3 in DNA: TGTGCCACCAGTGATCGGGGGGACGGACAAGAGACCCAGTACTTC.

The gene calls are TRBV18 and TRBJ1-1; D not resolved. This CDR3 contains 14 residues. V was trimmed by 0 bases and J by 0 bases, leaving 5 bases between them. CDR1 KGHSH and CDR2 LQKENI come from the germline V gene. The DNA for the CDR3 is TGTGCCAGCTCACCACCGGCCTTGAACACTGAAGCTTTCTTT. Translation: CASSPPALNTEAFF.

The chain carries TRBV6-4 and TRBJ1-5; D is undetermined. This CDR3 region has 12 residues. Germline V gene data show CDR1 as MRHNA and CDR2 as SNTAGT. Trimming took 7 bases from V and 7 from J, leaving 11 bases between them. CDR3 DNA sequence: TGTGCCAGCAACATGGCACGCCAGCCCCAGCATTTT. Protein product: CASNMARQPQHF.

The genes are TRBV10-3 and TRBJ1-1, with 8 nucleotides matching TRBD1. Germline V gene data show CDR1 as ENHRY and CDR2 as SYGVKD. V trimming: 10 bases; J trimming: 9 bases; junction bases outside the gene matches: 13. The CDR3 is 13 amino acids. The CDR3 is CATSTGEYNQAFF. CDR3 coding DNA: TGTGCCACGTCGACAGGGGAGTACAATCAAGCTTTCTTT.

The gene calls are TRBV25-1 and TRBJ2-2, with TRBD1 as a possible D gene (6 bases). Germline V gene data show CDR1 as MGHDK and CDR2 as SYGVNS. Between the trimmed V and J ends, which lost 6 bases and 1 base, there was a span of 12 bases. The CDR3 spans 15 residues. CDR3 bases: TGTGCCAGCAGCGCCACAGGGCGGAACACCGGGGAGCTGTTTTTT. Translated: CASSATGRNTGELFF.

This clone was counted a few times. This rearrangement joins TRBV5-4 to TRBJ2-7; maybe TRBD2 (7 bases). V lost 5 bases to trimming and J lost 2 bases, with 20 bases between them. The CDR3 is 16 amino acids. CDR1 is SGHNT and CDR2 is YYREEE in the germline V gene (reference sequence). CDR3 coding DNA: TGTGCCAGCAGTTGGGGTGCGGCGGGGGCAACCTACGAGCAGTACTTC. It is translated as CASSWGAAGATYEQYF.

J is TRBJ2-1 and V is TRBV18, with 11 bases identical to TRBD2. V shed 2 bases and J 9 bases; nucleotides not matched to a gene: 12. The CDR3 runs to 17 residues. The germline CDR1 and CDR2 sequences are KGHSH and LQKENI. In DNA, the CDR3 is TGTGCCAGCTCACCAAAATACGAACTAGCGGGAGTACTTGAGCAGTTCTTC. Translating gives CASSPKYELAGVLEQFF.

V usage is TRBV11-3 and J usage is TRBJ2-3; maybe TRBD1 (7 bases). The CDR3 covers 14 residues. Germline V CDR1 and CDR2: SGHNT, YENEEA. Deletions cut 6 bases from V and 2 bases from J, with 12 bases between. CDR3 protein: CASSQGGDTDTQYF. As DNA, the CDR3 is TGTGCCAGCAGTCAGGGGGGAGACACAGATACGCAGTATTTT.

J is TRBJ1-1 and V is TRBV5-1; 7 positions match TRBD1. Trimming took 2 bases from V and 2 from J; bases not matched to a gene: 9. Germline loops: CDR1 SGHRS, CDR2 YFSETQ. This CDR3 contains 16 residues. The CDR3 here is CASSFTGASGNTEAFF. In DNA, the CDR3 is TGCGCCAGCAGCTTTACAGGGGCATCGGGAAACACTGAAGCTTTCTTT.

V gene TRBV27 combines with J gene TRBJ1-5, with TRBD1 as a possible D gene (5 bases). The CDR3 spans 15 residues. The V gene lost 6 bases and the J gene lost 2 bases, with 14 bases spanning the gap. Germline CDR1 reads MNHEY; CDR2 reads SMNVEV (reference sequence). CDR3 nucleotide sequence: TGTGCCAGCAGGGGACTGGGGTCGGGCAATCAGCCCCAGCATTTT. Its protein is CASRGLGSGNQPQHF.